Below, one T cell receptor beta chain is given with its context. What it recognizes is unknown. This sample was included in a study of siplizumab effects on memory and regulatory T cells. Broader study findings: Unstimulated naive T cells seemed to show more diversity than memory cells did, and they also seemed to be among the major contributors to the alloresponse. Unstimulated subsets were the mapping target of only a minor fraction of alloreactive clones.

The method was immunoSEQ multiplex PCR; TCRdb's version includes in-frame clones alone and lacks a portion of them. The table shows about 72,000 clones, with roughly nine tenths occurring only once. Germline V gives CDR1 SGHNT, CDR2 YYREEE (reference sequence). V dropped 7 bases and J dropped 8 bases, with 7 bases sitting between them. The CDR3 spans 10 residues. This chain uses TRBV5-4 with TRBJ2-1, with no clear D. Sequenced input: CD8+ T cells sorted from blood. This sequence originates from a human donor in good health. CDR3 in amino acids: CASGKYEQFF. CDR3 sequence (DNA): TGTGCCAGCGGAAAATATGAGCAGTTCTTC.